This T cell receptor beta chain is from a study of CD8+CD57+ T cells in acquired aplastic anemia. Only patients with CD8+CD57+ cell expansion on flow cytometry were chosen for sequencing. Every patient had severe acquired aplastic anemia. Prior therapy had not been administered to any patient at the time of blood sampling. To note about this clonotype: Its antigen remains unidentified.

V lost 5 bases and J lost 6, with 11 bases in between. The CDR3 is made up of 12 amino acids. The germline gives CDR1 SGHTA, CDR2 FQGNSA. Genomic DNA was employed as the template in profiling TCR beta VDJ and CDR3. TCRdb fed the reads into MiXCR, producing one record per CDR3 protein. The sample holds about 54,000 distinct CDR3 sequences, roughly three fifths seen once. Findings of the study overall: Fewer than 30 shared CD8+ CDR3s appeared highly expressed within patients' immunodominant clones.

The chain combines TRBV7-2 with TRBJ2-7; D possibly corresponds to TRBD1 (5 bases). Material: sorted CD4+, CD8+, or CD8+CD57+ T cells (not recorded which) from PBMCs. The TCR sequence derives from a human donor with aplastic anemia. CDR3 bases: TGTGCCAGCAGCCGCATAGGGGTCGAGCAGTACTTC. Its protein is CASSRIGVEQYF.